The TCR beta chain under discussion was sequenced for a study of T cells in Graves' hyperthyroidism and ophthalmopathy. Study-wide findings and caveats: With a median lead of roughly 6.8 months before onset, the model predicted ophthalmopathy. Most expanded thyroid clonotypes above 0.001 recurred in blood.

In regard to this clonotype: Its antigen is undetermined.

CDR1 is SEHNR and CDR2 is FQNEAQ in the germline V gene (reference sequence). The ends lost 8 bases at V and 7 bases at J; junction bases unmatched: 18. CDR3 length: 17 amino acids. The cohort's ophthalmopathy patients, a group with duration under 3 months, had a Clinical Activity Score of at least 3 and a NOSPECS grade of at least 4. TCR beta CDR3 regions were amplified from RNA transcripts. When the TCR CDR3 underwent first-round RT-PCR, the HTBI primer set was used. One entry per CDR3 protein results from TCRdb running MiXCR on the multiplex PCR reads. The sample has over 350,000 distinct CDR3 sequences; roughly 20% are singletons.

The receptor's source is a man aged 18 to 30 with Graves' ophthalmopathy. The V gene is TRBV7-9, the J gene TRBJ2-5, with TRBD2 matching 11 bases. Material: blood. CDR3 in amino acids: CASSPTSGGTLLVTQYF. CDR3 DNA sequence: TGTGCCAGCTCACCCACTAGCGGGGGAACCCTACTCGTGACCCAGTACTTC. Looking up the rest from reference TRBV7-9 and TRBJ2-5 gives the full variable domain: DTGVSQNPRHKITKRGQNVTFRCDPISEHNRLYWYRQTLGQGPEFLTYFQNEAQLEKSRLLSDRFSAERPKGSFSTLEIQRTEQGDSAMYLCASSPTSGGTLLVTQYFGPGTRLLVL.